This T cell receptor beta chain was sequenced for a study of shared clonotypes between healthy human individuals. Study summary: Used for every donor were three CD4 naive, three CD4 memory, two CD8 naive and one CD8 memory plate. Regarding the study as a whole: Relative to memory subsets, naive subsets generally showed larger estimated richness.

On this clone: The antigen is unknown.

The data were produced by immunoSEQ multiplex PCR, yet TCRdb's version contains in-frame clones alone and is incomplete. The table lists about 1.5 million clones, 95% to 99% of them singletons. Trimming removed 0 bases from V and 4 bases from J, with 17 bases in between. Per germline, CDR1 SGHRS and CDR2 YFSETQ. This CDR3 has 16 residues. The origin of this receptor is a man in his thirties or forties in good health. The sequenced material came from naive CD4+ T cells sorted from blood. Subset of the sample: CD45RA+ positively selected. The chain links TRBV5-1 to TRBJ2-7; D tentatively reads TRBD1 or TRBD2 (5 bases each). The CDR3: CASSLAGVPGPYEQYF. The CDR3 DNA sequence: TGCGCCAGCAGCTTGGCCGGGGTCCCGGGACCTTACGAGCAGTACTTC.